This T cell receptor beta chain was documented in a study of glioma-infiltrating T cells after dendritic cell vaccination. The overall study: Treatment, given 2003 to 2012, was autologous tumor lysate-pulsed dendritic cell vaccination.

Germline loops: CDR1 KGHSH, CDR2 LQKENI. V dropped 1 base and J dropped 1; count of bases not matched to a gene: 0. CDR3 size: 14 residues. The method was immunoSEQ multiplex PCR; TCRdb's version includes in-frame clones alone and lacks a portion of them. The table records 90,000 to 95,000 clones, about 81% of them present only once. Indicated time point: after dendritic cell vaccination, including at tumor progression/relapse. Blood PBMC samples: pre-vaccination, two weeks post third vaccination, and at tumor progression. The source material was blood, sampled after dendritic cell vaccination. The chain couples TRBV18 to TRBJ2-5; 7 positions match TRBD2. The TCR originated in a human donor with glioblastoma. The CDR3 region is CASSPRGSQETQYF. CDR3 DNA sequence: TGTGCCAGCTCACCACGCGGGAGCCAAGAGACCCAGTACTTC.